This TCR beta chain is drawn from a study of cytomegalovirus exposure and HLA in healthy donors. The CDR3 covers 16 residues. Germline CDR1 reads SGHTA; CDR2 reads FQGNSA. With 2 bases clipped from V and 5 bases from J, the junction kept 9 bases outside the gene matches. The PCR used 60 Vbeta and 13 Jbeta primers. This table comes from immunoSEQ multiplex PCR, and its TCRdb copy is limited to in-frame clones, with some not included. The sample lists approximately 190,000 clones; roughly 74% were seen once. V and J are TRBV7-2 and TRBJ1-5; TRBD1 aligns across 7 bases. The sequenced sample was PBMCs. The TCR comes from a woman in her twenties or thirties in good health and CMV-seropositive. The CDR3 protein is CASSLYSTGTYQPQHF. The CDR3 nucleotides are TGTGCCAGCAGCTTATATTCGACAGGGACGTATCAGCCCCAGCATTTT.